These 7 T cell receptor beta chains were all obtained from the same sample, sequenced in a study of cytomegalovirus exposure and HLA in healthy donors. PCR used 60 Vbeta primers and 13 Jbeta primers. This table comes from immunoSEQ multiplex PCR, and its TCRdb copy is limited to in-frame clones, with some not included. Of 95,000 to 100,000 clones in the sample, roughly 74% are singletons; the top ten hold approximately 2%. Specimen: PBMCs. These receptor sequences come from a middle-aged woman in good health and CMV-seronegative.

This rearrangement joins TRBV13 to TRBJ2-5, with TRBD1 identical over 7 bases. The CDR3 has 14 residues. Germline CDR1 reads PRHDT; CDR2 reads FYEKMQ (reference sequence). The ends lost 5 bases at V and 0 bases at J; junction bases unmatched: 3. The CDR3 coding sequence is TGTGCCAGCAGCGTGGGACAGTACCAAGAGACCCAGTACTTC. The encoded protein is CASSVGQYQETQYF.

This rearrangement joins TRBV19 to TRBJ2-7; TRBD2 matches at 9 bases. The CDR3 has 14 amino acids. Unmatched junction bases numbered 0, after V lost 1 base and J lost 2 bases. CDR1 and CDR2 (germline): LNHDA, SQIVND (reference sequence). The CDR3: CASSIGLAAYEQYF. The CDR3 bases are TGTGCCAGTAGTATAGGACTAGCGGCCTACGAGCAGTACTTC.

V and J are TRBV6-5 and TRBJ1-6, with D tentatively TRBD1 (6 bases). Looked up from germline, CDR1 is MNHEY and CDR2 is SVGAGI. The V end was cut by 4 bases, the J end by 7 bases, with 8 bases between. The CDR3 extends over 13 amino acids. CDR3 loop: CASSLGGNSPLHF. The DNA of the CDR3 is TGTGCCAGCAGTTTAGGGGGAAATTCACCCCTCCACTTT.

This clone was observed a few times. The chain joins TRBV28 to TRBJ2-7; the D gene is possibly TRBD1 (6 bases). V shed 6 bases and J shed 0 bases, with 18 bases lying between them. Germline values: CDR1 MDHEN, CDR2 SYDVKM. The CDR3 covers 16 residues. CDR3 DNA: TGTGCCAGCAGCCTGAATTCCGGGACATACTCCTACGAGCAGTACTTC. Its protein is CASSLNSGTYSYEQYF.

As for this clone: A read error may account for a junction end that differs from germline. The chain employs TRBV7-9 and TRBJ1-2, with TRBD1 identical over 10 bases. CDR3 length: 14 amino acids. Per the germline V gene, CDR1 is SEHNR and CDR2 is FQNEAQ (reference sequence). The CDR3, as DNA: TGTTCCAGCAGCTTCGAAGGGACAGGGGAGGGCTACACCTTC. It yields the protein CSSSFEGTGEGYTF.

This clone was recorded only once. The chain recombines TRBV18 with TRBJ1-1; D ambiguous. The CDR3 loop spans 13 amino acids. V was cut by 1 base and J by 0 bases, with 3 bases left in between. CDR1 is KGHSH and CDR2 is LQKENI in the germline V gene. The chain's CDR3 is CASSPRVNTEAFF. The CDR3 DNA is TGTGCCAGCTCACCACGAGTGAACACTGAAGCTTTCTTT.

The CDR3 protein is CASSPGLAVNNEQFF. The CDR3 bases are TGTGCCAGCAGCCCAGGACTAGCGGTTAACAATGAGCAGTTCTTC. The chain carries TRBV11-2 and TRBJ2-1, with 10 bases that match TRBD2. With V trimmed by 5 bases and J by 5 bases, 6 bases remained unmatched. The CDR3 has 15 amino acids. Per the germline V gene, CDR1 is SGHAT and CDR2 is FQNNGV.